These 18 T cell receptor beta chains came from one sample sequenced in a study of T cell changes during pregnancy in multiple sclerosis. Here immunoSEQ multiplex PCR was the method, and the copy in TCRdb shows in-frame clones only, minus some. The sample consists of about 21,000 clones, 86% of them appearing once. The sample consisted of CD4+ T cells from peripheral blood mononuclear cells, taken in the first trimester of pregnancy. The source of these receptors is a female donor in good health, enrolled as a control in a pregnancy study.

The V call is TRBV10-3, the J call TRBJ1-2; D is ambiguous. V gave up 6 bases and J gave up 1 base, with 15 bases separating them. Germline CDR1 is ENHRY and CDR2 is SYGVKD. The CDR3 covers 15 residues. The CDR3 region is CAIRWERNFNYGYTF. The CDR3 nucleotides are TGTGCCATCAGATGGGAGAGAAATTTTAACTATGGCTACACCTTC.

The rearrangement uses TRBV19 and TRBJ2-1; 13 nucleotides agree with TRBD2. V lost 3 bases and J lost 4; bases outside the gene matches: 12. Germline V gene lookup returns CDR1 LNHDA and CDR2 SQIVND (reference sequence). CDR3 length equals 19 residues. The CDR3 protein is CASSIPPGLAGDLYNEQFF. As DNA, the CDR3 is TGTGCCAGTAGTATCCCCCCTGGACTAGCGGGGGATTTGTACAATGAGCAGTTCTTC.

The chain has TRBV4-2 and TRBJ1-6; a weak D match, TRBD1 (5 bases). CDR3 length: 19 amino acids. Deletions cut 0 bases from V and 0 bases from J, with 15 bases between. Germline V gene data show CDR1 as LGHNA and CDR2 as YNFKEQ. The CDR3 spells CASSQDRGLRSSYNSPLHF. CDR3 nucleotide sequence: TGTGCCAGCAGCCAAGATCGGGGACTGAGGAGCTCCTATAATTCACCCCTCCACTTT.

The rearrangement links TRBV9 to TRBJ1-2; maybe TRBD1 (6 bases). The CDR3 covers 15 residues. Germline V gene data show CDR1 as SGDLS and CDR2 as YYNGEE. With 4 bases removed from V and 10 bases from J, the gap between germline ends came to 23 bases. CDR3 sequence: CASSPADSYTMSYTF. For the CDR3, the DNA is TGTGCCAGCAGCCCCGCGGACAGCTATACTATGTCCTACACCTTC.

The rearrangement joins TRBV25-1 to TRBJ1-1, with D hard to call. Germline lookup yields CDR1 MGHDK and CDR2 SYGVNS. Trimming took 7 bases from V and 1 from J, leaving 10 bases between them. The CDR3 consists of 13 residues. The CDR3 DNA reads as TGTGCCAGCAAATCGCCCGGGAACACTGAAGCTTTCTTT. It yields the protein CASKSPGNTEAFF.

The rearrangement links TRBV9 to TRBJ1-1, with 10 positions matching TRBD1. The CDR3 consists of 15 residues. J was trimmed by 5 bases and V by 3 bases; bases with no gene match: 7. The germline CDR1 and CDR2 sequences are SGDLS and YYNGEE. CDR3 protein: CASSDDRGQATEAFF. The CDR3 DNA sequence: TGTGCCAGCAGCGACGACAGGGGGCAAGCGACTGAAGCTTTCTTT.

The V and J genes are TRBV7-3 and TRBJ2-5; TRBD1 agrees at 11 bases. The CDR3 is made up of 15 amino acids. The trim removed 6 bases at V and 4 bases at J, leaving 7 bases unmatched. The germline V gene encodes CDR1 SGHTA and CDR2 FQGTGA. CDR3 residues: CASSLAGTGGETQYF. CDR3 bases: TGTGCCAGCAGTCTTGCAGGGACAGGGGGAGAGACCCAGTACTTC.

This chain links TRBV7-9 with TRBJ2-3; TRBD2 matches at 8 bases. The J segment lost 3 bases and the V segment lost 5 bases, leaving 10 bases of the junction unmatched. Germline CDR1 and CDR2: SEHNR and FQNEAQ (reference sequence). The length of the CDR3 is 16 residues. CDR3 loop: CASSGTSGRRTDTQYF. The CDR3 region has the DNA TGTGCCAGCAGCGGGACCAGCGGGAGAAGGACAGATACGCAGTATTTT. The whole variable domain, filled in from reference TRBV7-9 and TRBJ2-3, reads DTGVSQNPRHKITKRGQNVTFRCDPISEHNRLYWYRQTLGQGPEFLTYFQNEAQLEKSRLLSDRFSAERPKGSFSTLEIQRTEQGDSAMYLCASSGTSGRRTDTQYFGPGTRLTVL.

The CDR3 coding sequence is TGTGCCAGCAGCGGAGGCGGGGTTTGGAACAATGAGCAGTTCTTC. Amino acid sequence: CASSGGGVWNNEQFF. The rearrangement joins TRBV5-6 to TRBJ2-1; the D gene is possibly TRBD2 (6 bases). CDR3 length: 15 residues. V was cut by 4 bases and J by 5 bases, with 16 bases left in between. Germline CDR1 SGHDT, CDR2 YYEEEE. The complete variable domain, with remaining parts taken from reference TRBV5-6 and TRBJ2-1, reads DAGVTQSPTHLIKTRGQQVTLRCSPKSGHDTVSWYQQALGQGPQFIFQYYEEEERQRGNFPDRFSGHQFPNYSSELNVNALLLGDSALYLCASSGGGVWNNEQFFGPGTRLTVL.

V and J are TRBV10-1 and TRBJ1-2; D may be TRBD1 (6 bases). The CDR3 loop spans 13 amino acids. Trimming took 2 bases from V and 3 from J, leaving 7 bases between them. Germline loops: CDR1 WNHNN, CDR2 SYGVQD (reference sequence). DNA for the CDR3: TGCGCCAGCAGTGAGGAGGGGGACTATGGCTACACCTTC. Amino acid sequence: CASSEEGDYGYTF.

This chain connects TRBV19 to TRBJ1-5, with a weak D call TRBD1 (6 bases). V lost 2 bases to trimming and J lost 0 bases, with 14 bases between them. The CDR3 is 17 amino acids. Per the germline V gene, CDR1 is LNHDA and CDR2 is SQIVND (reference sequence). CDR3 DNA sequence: TGTGCCAGTAGTATATCCTCAGGGGCCCTTAGCAATCAGCCCCAGCATTTT. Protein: CASSISSGALSNQPQHF.

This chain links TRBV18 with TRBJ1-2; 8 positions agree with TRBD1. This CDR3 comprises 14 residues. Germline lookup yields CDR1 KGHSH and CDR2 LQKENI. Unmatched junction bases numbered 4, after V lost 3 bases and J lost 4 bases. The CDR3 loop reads CASSPPTGAYGYTF. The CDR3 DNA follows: TGTGCCAGCTCACCGCCGACAGGGGCCTATGGCTACACCTTC. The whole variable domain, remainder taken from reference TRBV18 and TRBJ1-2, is NAGVMQNPRHLVRRRGQEARLRCSPMKGHSHVYWYRQLPEEGLKFMVYLQKENIIDESGMPKERFSAEFPKEGPSILRIQQVVRGDSAAYFCASSPPTGAYGYTFGSGTRLTVV.

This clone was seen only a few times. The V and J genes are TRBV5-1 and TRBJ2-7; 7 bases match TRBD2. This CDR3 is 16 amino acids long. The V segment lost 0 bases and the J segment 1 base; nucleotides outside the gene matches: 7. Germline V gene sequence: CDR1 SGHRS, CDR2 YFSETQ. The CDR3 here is CASSLVGGMASYEQYF. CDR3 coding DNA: TGCGCCAGCAGCTTGGTGGGGGGGATGGCTTCCTACGAGCAGTACTTC.

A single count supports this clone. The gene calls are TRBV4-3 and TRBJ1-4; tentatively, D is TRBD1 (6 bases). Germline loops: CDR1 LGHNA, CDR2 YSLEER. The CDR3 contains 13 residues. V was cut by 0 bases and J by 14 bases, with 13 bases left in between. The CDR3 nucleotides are TGCGCCAGCAGCCAAGAAGGGGGGGATAAGCTGTTTTTT. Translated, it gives CASSQEGGDKLFF.

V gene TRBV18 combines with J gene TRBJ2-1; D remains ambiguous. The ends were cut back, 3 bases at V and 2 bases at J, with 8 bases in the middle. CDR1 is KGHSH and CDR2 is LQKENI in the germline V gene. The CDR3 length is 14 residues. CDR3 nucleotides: TGTGCCAGCTCACCCCCGACTGCCTACAATGAGCAGTTCTTC. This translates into CASSPPTAYNEQFF. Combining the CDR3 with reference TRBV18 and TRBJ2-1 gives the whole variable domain NAGVMQNPRHLVRRRGQEARLRCSPMKGHSHVYWYRQLPEEGLKFMVYLQKENIIDESGMPKERFSAEFPKEGPSILRIQQVVRGDSAAYFCASSPPTAYNEQFFGPGTRLTVL.

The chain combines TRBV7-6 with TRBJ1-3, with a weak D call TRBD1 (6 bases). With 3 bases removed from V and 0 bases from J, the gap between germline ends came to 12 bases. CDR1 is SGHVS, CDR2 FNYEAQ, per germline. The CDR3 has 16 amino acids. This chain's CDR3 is CASSLRTVHSGNTIYF. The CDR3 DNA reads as TGTGCCAGCAGCTTGAGGACAGTCCACTCTGGAAACACCATATATTTT.

CDR3 coding DNA: TGTGCCAGCAGCTCCTCGGGGGAAAACATTCAGTACTTC. Translated: CASSSSGENIQYF. The V and J genes are TRBV5-8 and TRBJ2-4, with D possibly matching TRBD2 (6 bases). Trimming stripped 3 bases from V and 5 bases from J, with 9 bases between. This CDR3 contains 13 residues. Per germline, CDR1 SGHTS and CDR2 YDEGEE.

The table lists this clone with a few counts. The CDR3 loop reads CASSEVGGATYGYTF. In nucleotides, the CDR3 is TGTGCCAGCAGCGAGGTAGGGGGGGCTACCTATGGCTACACCTTC. The chain employs TRBV2 and TRBJ1-2; D possibly corresponds to TRBD1 (6 bases). Germline values: CDR1 SNHLY, CDR2 FYNNEI. The CDR3 length is 15 residues. V was clipped by 6 bases and J by 4 bases, with 18 bases between them.